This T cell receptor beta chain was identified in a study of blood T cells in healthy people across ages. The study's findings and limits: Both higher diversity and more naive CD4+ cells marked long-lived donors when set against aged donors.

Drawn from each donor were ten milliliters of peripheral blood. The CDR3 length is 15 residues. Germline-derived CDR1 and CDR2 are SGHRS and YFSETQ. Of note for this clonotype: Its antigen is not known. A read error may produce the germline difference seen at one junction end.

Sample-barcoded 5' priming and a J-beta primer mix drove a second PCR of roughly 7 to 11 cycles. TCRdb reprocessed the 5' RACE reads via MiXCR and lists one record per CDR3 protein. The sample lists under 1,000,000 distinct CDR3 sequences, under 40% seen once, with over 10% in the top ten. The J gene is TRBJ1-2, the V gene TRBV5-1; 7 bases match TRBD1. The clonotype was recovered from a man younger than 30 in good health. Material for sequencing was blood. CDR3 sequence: CASRFQGVANYGYTF. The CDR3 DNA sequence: TGCGCCAGCCGCTTTCAGGGGGTAGCTAACTATGGCTACACCTTC.